These 14 T cell receptor beta chains came from one sample sequenced in a study of cytomegalovirus exposure and HLA in healthy donors. 13 Jbeta primers and 60 Vbeta primers were used for the PCR. Sequenced by immunoSEQ multiplex PCR; TCRdb stores in-frame clones only, minus some. The sample holds 150,000 to 200,000 clones; around 79% are singletons and the top ten take less than 8%. The sample was PBMCs. Receptor source: a man between 35 and 55 years old in good health and CMV-seropositive.

This sequence joins TRBV6-6 and TRBJ1-4, with D maybe TRBD1 (5 bases). The V end was cut by 2 bases, the J end by 4 bases, with 5 bases between. Germline V gives CDR1 MNHNY, CDR2 SVGAGI (reference sequence). The CDR3 length is 13 residues. The CDR3 loop is CASSYRGNEKLFF. CDR3 nucleotide sequence: TGTGCCAGCAGTTACAGGGGTAATGAAAAACTGTTTTTT.

This clone has just a few counts. V and J are TRBV6-1 and TRBJ2-7; tentatively, D is TRBD2 (5 bases). The V and J ends lost 5 bases and 7 bases respectively, with 15 bases between them. The CDR3 runs 13 residues. From germline, CDR1 is MNHNS and CDR2 SASEGT. For the CDR3, the DNA is TGTGCCAGCAGTCCGACTCATGCGGGTGAGCAGTACTTC. Amino acid sequence: CASSPTHAGEQYF.

The chain links TRBV13 to TRBJ2-7; TRBD2 agrees at 7 bases. The V gene's germline CDR1 is PRHDT and CDR2 FYEKMQ (reference sequence). J lost 1 base, V lost 4 bases, and 13 bases had no gene match. CDR3 size: 17 residues. CDR3 region: CASSSSDLLAGSYEQYF. CDR3 DNA: TGTGCCAGCAGCTCCTCCGACTTATTAGCGGGTTCCTACGAGCAGTACTTC.

The chain is built from TRBV14 and TRBJ2-7; 10 positions agree with TRBD2. CDR3 size: 15 residues. Trimming removed 6 bases from V and 4 bases from J; junction bases left unmatched: 9. Per the germline V gene, CDR1 is SGHDN and CDR2 is FVKESK. The DNA for the CDR3 is TGTGCCAGCAGACCCGGTTCTAGCGGGAGTTACGAGCAGTACTTC. Protein sequence: CASRPGSSGSYEQYF. The full variable domain, rest sourced from reference TRBV14 and TRBJ2-7, is EAGVTQFPSHSVIEKGQTVTLRCDPISGHDNLYWYRRVMGKEIKFLLHFVKESKQDESGMPNNRFLAERTGGTYSTLKVQPAELEDSGVYFCASRPGSSGSYEQYFGPGTRLTVT.

The table lists this clone with many counts. The chain couples TRBV7-3 to TRBJ1-1, with no clear D. This CDR3 comprises 13 residues. Germline values: CDR1 SGHTA, CDR2 FQGTGA. V gave up 5 bases and J gave up 2 bases, with 9 bases separating them. Here the CDR3 reads CASSLEGNTEAFF. Written as DNA, the CDR3 is TGTGCCAGCAGCCTAGAAGGTAACACTGAAGCTTTCTTT.

A word on this clone: One end of the junction varies from germline; a read error may be responsible. The V gene is TRBV27, the J gene TRBJ2-3, with a weak D call TRBD2 (6 bases). The germline V gene encodes CDR1 MNHEY and CDR2 SMNVEV (reference sequence). The CDR3 has 17 amino acids. In DNA, the CDR3 is TGTGCCACCAGTTTGGCGGGAACAGATTCTGGCACAGATACGCAGTATTTT. Residues: CATSLAGTDSGTDTQYF.

The rearrangement joins TRBV7-2 to TRBJ2-3, with a possible D match to TRBD2 (5 bases). V shed 2 bases and J shed 2 bases, with 14 bases lying between them. This CDR3 comprises 16 residues. The germline CDR1 and CDR2 sequences are SGHTA and FQGNSA. The CDR3 region has the DNA TGTGCCAGCAGCTTATATGGGTACGGGAACACAGATACGCAGTATTTT. It specifies CASSLYGYGNTDTQYF. Based on the CDR3 plus reference TRBV7-2 and TRBJ2-3, the full variable domain is GAGVSQSPSNKVTEKGKDVELRCDPISGHTALYWYRQSLGQGLEFLIYFQGNSAPDKSGLPSDRFSAERTGGSVSTLTIQRTQQEDSAVYLCASSLYGYGNTDTQYFGPGTRLTVL.

The V and J genes are TRBV9 and TRBJ1-1, with D possibly TRBD1 on 5 matching bases. Trimming removed 2 bases from V and 1 base from J, with 9 bases in between. Germline V CDR1 and CDR2: SGDLS, YYNGEE. The CDR3 extends over 14 amino acids. The CDR3 DNA reads TGTGCCAGCAGCGTCACAGGCACGAACACTGAAGCTTTCTTT. Translation: CASSVTGTNTEAFF.

This chain links TRBV5-1 with TRBJ2-5, with TRBD2 as a possible D gene (5 bases). Germline values: CDR1 SGHRS, CDR2 YFSETQ. This CDR3 is built from 15 residues. Trimming pared 3 bases from V and 1 base from J, leaving 13 bases between. CDR3 in DNA: TGCGCCAGCAGCTCGTTTAATGCGGGCCAAGAGACCCAGTACTTC. Its translation: CASSSFNAGQETQYF.

The rearrangement links TRBV29-1 to TRBJ2-7, with D possibly matching TRBD2 (6 bases). Germline V gene sequence: CDR1 SQVTM, CDR2 ANQGSEA. Trimming stripped 6 bases from V and 2 bases from J, with 17 bases between. This CDR3 comprises 14 residues. CDR3 protein: CSVTLGGGTYEQYF. DNA of the CDR3: TGCAGCGTCACTTTGGGGGGAGGAACCTACGAGCAGTACTTC.

The chain combines TRBV18 with TRBJ1-3; no definite D call. The germline V gene encodes CDR1 KGHSH and CDR2 LQKENI. This CDR3 is 13 amino acids long. V was shortened by 6 bases and J by 0 bases, with 6 bases between the two germline ends. The CDR3 nucleotides read TGTGCCAGCTCCCCGAGCTCTGGAAACACCATATATTTT. Protein: CASSPSSGNTIYF.

The chain carries TRBV19 and TRBJ1-4, with D unresolved. Looked up from germline, CDR1 is LNHDA and CDR2 is SQIVND (reference sequence). The CDR3 length is 14 residues. V lost 3 bases, J lost 7 bases, and 12 bases lay in between. CDR3: CASSIGGRGEKLFF. The CDR3 region has the DNA TGTGCCAGTAGTATCGGAGGGAGAGGTGAAAAACTGTTTTTT. The full variable domain, in which reference TRBV19 and TRBJ1-4 provide the parts outside the CDR3, is DGGITQSPKYLFRKEGQNVTLSCEQNLNHDAMYWYRQDPGQGLRLIYYSQIVNDFQKGDIAEGYSVSREKKESFPLTVTSAQKNPTAFYLCASSIGGRGEKLFFGSGTQLSVL.

The CDR3 region is CASSLGTAGGYGYTF. CDR3 bases: TGCGCCAGCAGCTTGGGGACCGCGGGGGGCTATGGCTACACCTTC. This chain joins TRBV5-1 and TRBJ1-2; weak D call: TRBD1 (5 bases). The germline V gene has CDR1 SGHRS and CDR2 YFSETQ. This CDR3 has 15 residues. The V gene lost 0 bases and the J gene lost 4 bases, with 13 bases spanning the gap.

This chain links TRBV7-3 with TRBJ2-2, with a possible D match to TRBD1 (5 bases). The CDR3 loop spans 15 amino acids. In germline, CDR1 is SGHTA, CDR2 FQGTGA. V lost 7 bases and J 0 bases, leaving 12 bases between the germline ends. CDR3 DNA sequence: TGTGCCAGCACCAACCAGGGTTCGAACACCGGGGAGCTGTTTTTT. This encodes CASTNQGSNTGELFF.